This TCR beta chain derives from a study of T cells in Graves' hyperthyroidism and ophthalmopathy. Overall study: Before any treatment, at initial diagnosis, peripheral blood was collected.

The germline V and J ends were trimmed by 5 bases and 2 bases, with 21 bases remaining between them. The CDR3 sequence is 17 residues long. Germline-derived CDR1 and CDR2 are SEHNR and FQNEAQ (reference sequence). The TCR beta CDR3 regions underwent amplification using RNA transcripts as the source. During a first-round RT-PCR of the TCR CDR3, the HTBI primer set was used. Using its own MiXCR run on the multiplex PCR reads, TCRdb lists one record per CDR3 protein. The sample gives roughly 740,000 distinct CDR3 sequences, about a sixth of which show up once; 8.4% is in the top ten. Study-level findings and limits: Prediction of ophthalmopathy progression came a median around 7.1 months pre-onset. Peripheral blood also featured most of the thyroid clonotypes expanded above 0.001.

Fresh peripheral blood, approximately 9.6 ml, yielded the PBMCs. This clonotype came up many times. Its antigen is as yet unknown. The chain combines TRBV7-9 with TRBJ2-5, with D perhaps matching TRBD1 or TRBD2 (5 bases each). What was sequenced was blood. This TCR was recovered from a man younger than 35 with Graves' hyperthyroidism. The CDR3 nucleotides read TGTGCCAGCAGCGGGGGATCCGCCTTGGACGAACAAGAGACCCAGTACTTC. Its translation: CASSGGSALDEQETQYF.